The 21 T cell receptor beta chains below all came from one sample that was sequenced in a study of T-cell reconstitution after alpha-beta-depleted transplantation in children. It was with unique molecular identifiers that the TCRbeta library was prepared. Using its own MiXCR run on the PCR reads, TCRdb lists one record per CDR3 protein. The table lists about 900,000 distinct CDR3 sequences, around 30% of them singletons. The sequencing used PBMCs, mostly from graft donor cells, collected 360 days after TCRalphabeta/CD19-depleted stem cell transplant. Receptor source: a boy under two years old who had a stem cell transplant for SCID, so the T cells may come from the graft donor.

In this sample, this clonotype turned up a few times. V and J are TRBV12-3 or TRBV12-4 and TRBJ2-7, with TRBD2 as a possible D gene (5 bases). The CDR3 has 12 residues. V was pared by 6 bases and J by 6 bases, with 12 bases between. The DNA of the CDR3 is TGTGCCAGCAGCCGCGGGTTATCCGAGCAGTACTTC. Translation: CASSRGLSEQYF.

The J gene is TRBJ2-1, the V gene TRBV5-1, with 13 bases lining up with TRBD2. V trimming: 0 bases; J trimming: 8 bases; junction bases outside the gene matches: 5. Germline CDR1 and CDR2: SGHRS and YFSETQ. The CDR3 runs 16 residues. The CDR3 bases are TGCGCCAGCAGCTTGGAACAACTAGCGGGGGGGCATGAGCAGTTCTTC. Protein: CASSLEQLAGGHEQFF.

The chain has TRBV10-3 and TRBJ2-3; 8 nucleotides align to TRBD1. There are 15 residues in the CDR3. CDR1 is ENHRY and CDR2 is SYGVKD in the germline V gene. Trimming removed 5 bases from V and 4 bases from J; junction bases left unmatched: 8. Here the CDR3 reads CAISLRTGTADTQYF. The CDR3 bases are TGTGCCATCAGTCTCCGGACAGGGACGGCAGATACGCAGTATTTT.

This rearrangement joins TRBV27 to TRBJ2-1, with a tentative D call TRBD2 (7 bases). This CDR3 is 13 amino acids long. Trimming took 3 bases from V and 8 from J, leaving 11 bases between them. The germline gives CDR1 MNHEY, CDR2 SMNVEV (reference sequence). CDR3 sequence reads: CASSLRGGYEQFF. The CDR3 nucleotides read TGTGCCAGCAGTTTGCGCGGGGGCTATGAGCAGTTCTTC.

This clonotype was found a few times. The chain combines TRBV12-3 or TRBV12-4 with TRBJ2-3, with 7 bases matching TRBD1. Trimming cost V 3 bases and J 5 bases; bases outside gene matches: 5. CDR3 length: 14 residues. DNA of the CDR3: TGTGCCAGCAGTTTTCTGGCAGGGGGAGATACGCAGTATTTT. Protein product: CASSFLAGGDTQYF.

The chain uses TRBV7-9 and TRBJ2-3, with TRBD2 identical over 14 bases. CDR1 SEHNR and CDR2 FQNEAQ come from the germline V gene (reference sequence). V was clipped by 4 bases and J by 1 base; unmatched bases: 4. The CDR3 is 17 residues long. The CDR3, as DNA: TGTGCCAGCAGCTCGGGACTAGCGGGGGCCGGCACAGATACGCAGTATTTT. This translates into CASSSGLAGAGTDTQYF. The variable domain in full, completed from reference TRBV7-9 and TRBJ2-3, reads DTGVSQNPRHKITKRGQNVTFRCDPISEHNRLYWYRQTLGQGPEFLTYFQNEAQLEKSRLLSDRFSAERPKGSFSTLEIQRTEQGDSAMYLCASSSGLAGAGTDTQYFGPGTRLTVL.

This chain uses TRBV30 with TRBJ2-7; D gene unclear. Germline V gene data show CDR1 as GTSNPN and CDR2 as SVGIG (reference sequence). The V end lost 2 bases, the J end lost 6 bases, and 11 bases lay between the germline ends. The CDR3 length is 12 residues. The chain's CDR3 is CAWSTAVGEQYF. CDR3 nucleotides: TGTGCCTGGAGTACGGCAGTAGGCGAGCAGTACTTC.

This clonotype was observed a handful of times. The rearrangement links TRBV15 to TRBJ2-2; D not certain. Germline-derived CDR1 and CDR2 are LNHNV and YYDKDF (reference sequence). V was shortened by 3 bases and J by 5 bases, with 10 bases between the two germline ends. CDR3 size: 14 residues. The CDR3 spells CATSSRTGTGELFF. In DNA, the CDR3 is TGTGCCACCAGCAGCCGCACCGGGACCGGGGAGCTGTTTTTT. The full variable domain, completed using reference TRBV15 and TRBJ2-2, is DAMVIQNPRYQVTQFGKPVTLSCSQTLNHNVMYWYQQKSSQAPKLLFHYYDKDFNNEADTPDNFQSRRPNTSFCFLDIRSPGLGDTAMYLCATSSRTGTGELFFGEGSRLTVL.

The chain is built from TRBV12-3 or TRBV12-4 and TRBJ1-5; D is perhaps TRBD1 (5 bases). Between the trimmed V and J ends, which lost 3 bases and 6 bases, there was a span of 9 bases. The CDR3 loop spans 13 amino acids. The CDR3 sequence is CASSFLQVQPQHF. The CDR3 coding sequence is TGTGCCAGCAGTTTCCTACAGGTTCAGCCCCAGCATTTT.

V and J are TRBV7-2 and TRBJ2-5; 8 bases are a match to TRBD2. J was trimmed by 1 base and V by 0 bases; bases with no gene match: 7. The CDR3 loop spans 17 amino acids. The germline CDR1 and CDR2 sequences are SGHTA and FQGNSA. CDR3 nucleotides: TGTGCCAGCAGCTTAGCTACGGGGGGGGGTGGCCAAGAGACCCAGTACTTC. Translated, it gives CASSLATGGGGQETQYF.

The CDR3 is CASSGGQHSGNTIYF. The CDR3 DNA reads TGCGCCAGCAGCGGGGGACAGCACTCTGGAAACACCATATATTTT. This chain connects TRBV5-1 to TRBJ1-3; 7 nucleotides match TRBD1. V trimming: 4 bases; J trimming: 0 bases; junction bases outside the gene matches: 4. The CDR3 spans 15 residues. The germline gives CDR1 SGHRS, CDR2 YFSETQ.

The chain carries TRBV15 and TRBJ2-2, with TRBD1 identical over 8 bases. This CDR3 is built from 16 residues. CDR1 is LNHNV and CDR2 is YYDKDF in the germline V gene (reference sequence). V shed 1 base and J 6 bases; nucleotides not matched to a gene: 7. The CDR3 DNA reads TGTGCCACCAGCAGAGCCCGGGACAGGAGAGCCGGGGAGCTGTTTTTT. Translated, it gives CATSRARDRRAGELFF.

This clonotype was detected a few times. The chain combines TRBV12-3 or TRBV12-4 with TRBJ2-1; 11 nucleotides agree with TRBD2. This CDR3 comprises 18 residues. V dropped 6 bases and J dropped 4; count of bases not matched to a gene: 14. This CDR3 reads CASSPPPGLAEGYNEQFF. The CDR3 DNA reads as TGTGCCAGCAGCCCTCCCCCGGGACTAGCGGAGGGATACAATGAGCAGTTCTTC.

In regard to this clonotype: Without the conserved terminal phenylalanine or tryptophan, this CDR3 likely stems from a read error. The chain has TRBV5-1 and TRBJ1-1; no firm D call. Per germline, CDR1 SGHRS and CDR2 YFSETQ. V was clipped by 6 bases and J by 7 bases, with 19 bases between them. The CDR3 totals 14 residues. The DNA of the CDR3 is TGCGCCAGCACACGCGGCCCGATAGCGGGTGAAGCTTTCTAT. Translating gives CASTRGPIAGEAFY.

This clonotype was recorded a few times. The genes are TRBV20-1 and TRBJ1-4; tentative D call: TRBD1 (5 bases). The germline V gene encodes CDR1 DFQATT and CDR2 SNEGSKA (reference sequence). The germline V and J ends were trimmed by 2 bases and 1 base, with 8 bases remaining between them. This CDR3 is built from 14 residues. DNA for the CDR3: TGCAGTGCTAGACGACAGAGAACTAATGAAAAACTGTTTTTT. Its protein product is CSARRQRTNEKLFF.

The chain combines TRBV20-1 with TRBJ2-1; D gene ambiguous. Germline V CDR1 and CDR2: DFQATT, SNEGSKA (reference sequence). Between the trimmed V and J ends, which lost 3 bases and 8 bases, there was a span of 8 bases. The CDR3 consists of 11 residues. CDR3 DNA: TGCAGTGCTAGGGCCGTTCATGAGCAGTTCTTC. It codes for CSARAVHEQFF.

This clonotype has just a few counts. The rearrangement joins TRBV5-1 to TRBJ2-5; 7 bases line up with TRBD1. Losses at the gene ends were 1 base for V and 5 bases for J; bases not matched to a gene: 8. CDR1 SGHRS and CDR2 YFSETQ come from the germline V gene. The CDR3 is 15 amino acids. CDR3 loop: CASSLRQGIKETQYF. CDR3 coding DNA: TGCGCCAGCAGCTTGCGACAGGGTATTAAGGAGACCCAGTACTTC.

This clonotype was seen just once. The rearrangement joins TRBV7-2 to TRBJ2-3; the match to TRBD2 covers 8 bases. Germline V gene sequence: CDR1 SGHTA, CDR2 FQGNSA. Germline trimming cut 0 bases from V and 3 bases from J; bases unmatched to any gene: 5. The CDR3 runs to 16 residues. This chain's CDR3 is CASSLARGGGTDTQYF. The CDR3 DNA reads as TGTGCCAGCAGCTTAGCTCGGGGGGGCGGAACAGATACGCAGTATTTT. Full variable domain (remainder filled in from reference TRBV7-2 and TRBJ2-3): GAGVSQSPSNKVTEKGKDVELRCDPISGHTALYWYRQSLGQGLEFLIYFQGNSAPDKSGLPSDRFSAERTGGSVSTLTIQRTQQEDSAVYLCASSLARGGGTDTQYFGPGTRLTVL.

This clonotype has a count of ten or more. The chain carries TRBV20-1 and TRBJ1-1; the match to TRBD1 covers 7 bases. The junction had 8 bases not matched to a gene; V was cut back by 0 bases and J by 1 base. Looked up from germline, CDR1 is DFQATT and CDR2 is SNEGSKA (reference sequence). The CDR3 length is 16 residues. The CDR3 loop is CSARDASTGTNTEAFF. DNA of the CDR3: TGCAGTGCTAGAGACGCTTCGACAGGGACGAACACTGAAGCTTTCTTT.

The rearrangement uses TRBV27 and TRBJ2-2, with D perhaps TRBD1 or TRBD2 (6 bases each). The V end was cut by 7 bases, the J end by 1 base, with 19 bases between. The CDR3 extends over 17 amino acids. Looked up from germline, CDR1 is MNHEY and CDR2 is SMNVEV (reference sequence). The CDR3 bases are TGTGCCAGCATGGAGGGGGGCCACTTTAAGAACACCGGGGAGCTGTTTTTT. Its protein product is CASMEGGHFKNTGELFF.

The chain joins TRBV5-1 to TRBJ2-7; D gene unclear. Germline V CDR1 and CDR2: SGHRS, YFSETQ. V was pared by 1 base and J by 2 bases, with 7 bases between. This CDR3 comprises 13 residues. This CDR3 reads CASSLSRPYEQYF. CDR3 nucleotides: TGCGCCAGCAGCTTGTCGAGACCCTACGAGCAGTACTTC.